This T cell receptor (beta chain) was recorded in a study of T cell changes during pregnancy in multiple sclerosis. The V gene's germline CDR1 is SGHRS and CDR2 YFSETQ. The CDR3 totals 16 residues. V lost 0 bases, J lost 1 base, and 10 bases lay in between. The repertoire was sequenced with immunoSEQ multiplex PCR; TCRdb's copy has only in-frame clones and lacks some. The data contain around 110,000 clones, 85% to 95% of them singletons. The sequenced sample was peripheral blood, obtained after pregnancy. This TCR was recovered from a female donor with multiple sclerosis, enrolled in a pregnancy study. V gene TRBV5-1 combines with J gene TRBJ2-2; D may be TRBD1 (6 bases). CDR3 region: CASSLGATGNTGELFF. The CDR3 DNA reads as TGCGCCAGCAGCTTGGGGGCGACAGGGAACACCGGGGAGCTGTTTTTT.